Listed below are T cell receptor beta chains from one sample, sequenced in a study of blood T cell repertoires in COVID-19. TCRdb keeps only in-frame clones here, not all; method: immunoSEQ multiplex PCR. The sample lists roughly 260,000 clones, roughly 87% seen once, with about 6.9% in the top ten. The sample was PBMCs or T cells enriched from blood (not recorded which). The receptors were gathered from a woman aged 25 to 39 with acute COVID-19. Both conserved end residues are part of each CDR3. D genes are given only for firm matches. Where a row states a size, it is once, few, many or the class of an expanded clone; other rows omit it.

size: .; V: TRBV19; D: .; J: TRBJ1-2; DNA: TGTGCCAGTAGGGAAAGACAGGATTACGGCTACACCTTC; CDR3: CASRERQDYGYTF
size: .; V: TRBV6-2/TRBV6-3; D: .; J: TRBJ1-5; DNA: TGTGCCAGCAGTACGGACAGCTACTATCAGCCCCAGCATTTT; CDR3: CASSTDSYYQPQHF
size: few; V: TRBV6-5; D: .; J: TRBJ1-5; DNA: TGTGCCAGCAGCCCGGGTGGGAATCAGCCCCAGCATTTT; CDR3: CASSPGGNQPQHF
size: .; V: TRBV6-6; D: .; J: TRBJ2-7; DNA: TGTGCCAGCAGCGACCCGGGACTCCCCTACGAGCAGTACTTC; CDR3: CASSDPGLPYEQYF
size: .; V: TRBV7-9; D: TRBD1; J: TRBJ2-7; DNA: TGTGCCAGCAGCACCCAGGACAGGGCTCCCTACGAGCAGTACTTC; CDR3: CASSTQDRAPYEQYF
size: many; V: TRBV6-1; D: .; J: TRBJ2-2; DNA: TGTGCCAGCAGTGAACGGCGGGGCAACACCGGGGAGCTGTTTTTT; CDR3: CASSERRGNTGELFF
size: .; V: TRBV2; D: TRBD1; J: TRBJ2-7; DNA: TGTGCCAGCAGTGCCGACAGGGGGGGTTACGAGCAGTACTTC; CDR3: CASSADRGGYEQYF
size: .; V: TRBV7-3; D: .; J: TRBJ1-1; DNA: TGTGCCAGCAGCTCCGGGGTTGAAGCTTTCTTT; CDR3: CASSSGVEAFF
size: .; V: TRBV2; D: .; J: TRBJ2-7; DNA: TGTGCCAGCACTCAGGCAGACTCCTACGAGCAGTACTTC; CDR3: CASTQADSYEQYF
size: .; V: TRBV4-1; D: TRBD2; J: TRBJ2-7; DNA: TGCGCCAGCAGCGCCGAGCAGCGGGGCGACTACGAGCAGTACTTC; CDR3: CASSAEQRGDYEQYF
size: .; V: TRBV7-9; D: .; J: TRBJ2-5; DNA: TGTGCCAGCAGCTTTGAGCAAGAGACCCAGTACTTC; CDR3: CASSFEQETQYF
size: .; V: TRBV2; D: .; J: TRBJ1-1; DNA: TGTGCCATACAGGGCCATTTGGGGATGAACACTGAAGCTTTCTTT; CDR3: CAIQGHLGMNTEAFF
size: .; V: TRBV5-1; D: TRBD1; J: TRBJ2-7; DNA: TGCGCCAGTCAGCTTCCGGGACAGGCCTACGAGCAGTACTTC; CDR3: CASQLPGQAYEQYF
size: .; V: TRBV10-2; D: .; J: TRBJ2-3; DNA: TGCGCCAGCAGTGAGTCGAGGAGGGGCACAGATACGCAGTATTTT; CDR3: CASSESRRGTDTQYF
size: .; V: TRBV12-5; D: TRBD2; J: TRBJ2-4; DNA: TGTGCTAGTGGTTTGGGCGGGAGGGTAGCCAAAAACATTCAGTACTTC; CDR3: CASGLGGRVAKNIQYF
size: few; V: TRBV7-2; D: .; J: TRBJ2-2; DNA: TGTGCCAGCAGCTTAGTAGATTGGAGGTGGGGGGAGCTGTTTTTT; CDR3: CASSLVDWRWGELFF
size: .; V: TRBV18; D: TRBD1; J: TRBJ2-5; DNA: TGTGCCAGCTCACCACTTGACAGGGAAGAGACCCAGTACTTC; CDR3: CASSPLDREETQYF
size: .; V: TRBV13; D: .; J: TRBJ1-1; DNA: TGTGCCAGCAGCCAACCCCCAGGGATTGGTGAAGCTTTCTTT; CDR3: CASSQPPGIGEAFF
size: few; V: TRBV28; D: .; J: TRBJ2-6; DNA: TGTGCCAGCAGTTTAGCTAGCTGGAGCTCTGGGGCCAACGTCCTGACTTTC; CDR3: CASSLASWSSGANVLTF
size: .; V: TRBV19; D: TRBD2; J: TRBJ2-5; DNA: TGTGCCAGTAGTATGACTAGCGGGCGTTACCAAGAGACCCAGTACTTC; CDR3: CASSMTSGRYQETQYF
size: few; V: TRBV2; D: .; J: TRBJ1-2; DNA: TGTGCCAGCACCAGGTTGGGTAGTTATGGCTACACCTTC; CDR3: CASTRLGSYGYTF
size: once; V: TRBV7-8; D: TRBD1; J: TRBJ2-7; DNA: TGTGCCAGCAGCTTATGGCAGGGACAGGTGGTTAGGTACGAGCAGTACTTC; CDR3: CASSLWQGQVVRYEQYF
size: .; V: TRBV7-2; D: .; J: TRBJ2-2; DNA: TGTGCCAGCAGCCTCCGGGCTAGCGCAAACACCGGGGAGCTGTTTTTT; CDR3: CASSLRASANTGELFF
size: .; V: TRBV28; D: .; J: TRBJ2-5; DNA: TGTGCCAGCAGTCCCATCGACGGACAGGGAGGGGAGACCCAGTACTTC; CDR3: CASSPIDGQGGETQYF
size: .; V: TRBV14; D: .; J: TRBJ2-2; DNA: TGTGCCAGCAGCCAAGTCTCTCGTACCGGGGAGCTGTTTTTT; CDR3: CASSQVSRTGELFF
size: .; V: TRBV9; D: TRBD2; J: TRBJ2-7; DNA: TGTGCCAGCAGCGAGGGACTAGCGGCCAGCTCCTACGAGCAGTACTTC; CDR3: CASSEGLAASSYEQYF
size: .; V: TRBV30; D: TRBD1; J: TRBJ1-1; DNA: TGTGCCTGGAGTGTACGTCCAGGGGGGAACACTGAAGCTTTCTTT; CDR3: CAWSVRPGGNTEAFF
size: .; V: TRBV5-4; D: TRBD1; J: TRBJ1-4; DNA: TGTGCCAGCAGGAAGACAGGGGGTACTAATGAAAAACTGTTTTTT; CDR3: CASRKTGGTNEKLFF
size: few; V: TRBV6-5; D: TRBD2; J: TRBJ2-1; DNA: TGTGCCAGCAGTTACACCGCCGGGACTACCTCCGATGAGCAGTTCTTC; CDR3: CASSYTAGTTSDEQFF
size: .; V: TRBV7-9; D: .; J: TRBJ2-3; DNA: TGTGCCAGCAGCCCCTCCCAGGGCAATACGCAGTATTTT; CDR3: CASSPSQGNTQYF